Listed here are 32 T cell receptor beta chains from one sample, sequenced in a study of T cell responses to AZD1222 COVID-19 vaccine. The table came from immunoSEQ multiplex PCR; TCRdb's copy has only in-frame clones and leaves some out. The sample includes roughly 140,000 clones, more than 90% of them seen just once. The specimen was peripheral blood, collected on day 0 of AZD1222 vaccination. The source is an adult in good health.

This clone was counted a few times. The CDR3 loop is CASSIDRGVPEQFF. The CDR3, as DNA: TGTGCCAGTAGTATAGATCGGGGGGTCCCTGAGCAGTTCTTC. This chain uses TRBV19 with TRBJ2-1, with 7 bases lining up with TRBD2. V trimming: 0 bases; J trimming: 9 bases; junction bases outside the gene matches: 5. The CDR3 consists of 14 residues. CDR1 is LNHDA and CDR2 is SQIVND in the germline V gene (reference sequence). Supplemented by reference TRBV19 and TRBJ2-1, the full variable domain reads DGGITQSPKYLFRKEGQNVTLSCEQNLNHDAMYWYRQDPGQGLRLIYYSQIVNDFQKGDIAEGYSVSREKKESFPLTVTSAQKNPTAFYLCASSIDRGVPEQFFGPGTRLTVL.

This sequence joins TRBV7-2 and TRBJ1-2, with D hard to call. V lost 5 bases and J lost 0, with 13 bases in between. Germline V gene lookup returns CDR1 SGHTA and CDR2 FQGNSA. This CDR3 is built from 15 residues. CDR3 region: CASSLQMRSNYGYTF. CDR3 in DNA: TGTGCCAGCAGCCTACAAATGCGATCTAACTATGGCTACACCTTC.

The chain recombines TRBV4-1 with TRBJ2-5, with 11 bases that match TRBD1. Germline CDR1 and CDR2: MGHRA and YSYEKL. V lost 2 bases and J lost 1; bases outside the gene matches: 6. The CDR3 has 17 residues. The CDR3, as DNA: TGCGCCAGCAGCCAATACCCCGGGACAGGGGGCCAAGAGACCCAGTACTTC. Its translation: CASSQYPGTGGQETQYF.

The rearrangement joins TRBV20-1 to TRBJ2-1; D is perhaps TRBD2 (6 bases). CDR1 is DFQATT, CDR2 SNEGSKA, per germline (reference sequence). The V end lost 3 bases, the J end lost 4 bases, and 16 bases lay between the germline ends. The CDR3 covers 15 residues. The CDR3 here is CSASIGLSSYNEQFF. CDR3 coding DNA: TGCAGTGCTAGTATCGGACTATCATCTTACAATGAGCAGTTCTTC.

CDR3 DNA: TGTGCCAGCAGTGCAAGACTAGCGGGGAACACAGATACGCAGTATTTT. Translation: CASSARLAGNTDTQYF. The J gene is TRBJ2-3, the V gene TRBV6-1, with TRBD2 identical over 11 bases. The CDR3 length is 16 residues. The V gene's germline CDR1 is MNHNS and CDR2 SASEGT. With 4 bases clipped from V and 2 bases from J, the junction kept 5 bases outside the gene matches.

V usage is TRBV7-9 and J usage is TRBJ2-1; a weak D match, TRBD2 (6 bases). This CDR3 comprises 15 residues. Germline V gene lookup returns CDR1 SEHNR and CDR2 FQNEAQ (reference sequence). Trimming stripped 5 bases from V and 0 bases from J, with 11 bases between. This CDR3 reads CASSKAGSSYNEQFF. CDR3 nucleotides: TGTGCCAGCAGCAAGGCGGGGAGCTCCTACAATGAGCAGTTCTTC. Using reference TRBV7-9 and TRBJ2-1 for the parts outside the CDR3, the full variable domain is DTGVSQNPRHKITKRGQNVTFRCDPISEHNRLYWYRQTLGQGPEFLTYFQNEAQLEKSRLLSDRFSAERPKGSFSTLEIQRTEQGDSAMYLCASSKAGSSYNEQFFGPGTRLTVL.

V gene TRBV5-1 combines with J gene TRBJ2-1, with 10 bases aligning to TRBD2. The CDR3 sequence is 16 residues long. V dropped 5 bases and J dropped 4; count of bases not matched to a gene: 9. Per germline, CDR1 SGHRS and CDR2 YFSETQ. The CDR3 region has the DNA TGCGCCAGCAGACGTAATTTAGCGGGGGGATACAATGAGCAGTTCTTC. Its translation is CASRRNLAGGYNEQFF.

Written as DNA, the CDR3 is TGTGCCAGCAGTGAATACGGGGGTGGCTACACCTTC. Protein: CASSEYGGGYTF. The rearrangement uses TRBV25-1 and TRBJ1-2, with D possibly matching TRBD1 (5 bases). This CDR3 region has 12 residues. Between the trimmed V and J ends, which lost 0 bases and 7 bases, there was a span of 6 bases. CDR1 MGHDK and CDR2 SYGVNS come from the germline V gene.

This chain connects TRBV9 to TRBJ1-4; TRBD1 matches at 8 bases. CDR3 size: 15 residues. The germline gives CDR1 SGDLS, CDR2 YYNGEE. With V trimmed by 4 bases and J by 8 bases, 10 bases remained unmatched. The DNA of the CDR3 is TGTGCCAGCAGCCCCCGGGACAGGTATTTGGAAAAACTGTTTTTT. It yields the protein CASSPRDRYLEKLFF.

This clone was seen a single time. The junction differs from germline at one of its ends, possibly a read error. This chain links TRBV4-1 with TRBJ2-1; no reliable D call. Germline CDR1 reads MGHRA; CDR2 reads YSYEKL. The CDR3 sequence is 11 residues long. In DNA form, the CDR3 reads TGCGCCAGCAGCCAAGACTGGCTTAGGATCTTC. This codes for CASSQDWLRIF.

Only one count was recorded for this clone. Other DNA sequences in this sample translate to the same CDR3. The chain carries TRBV9 and TRBJ2-2; D is unclear. The length of the CDR3 is 13 residues. With 2 bases removed from V and 2 bases from J, the gap between germline ends came to 4 bases. In germline, CDR1 is SGDLS, CDR2 YYNGEE. CDR3 residues: CASSVGNTGELFF. The CDR3 nucleotides read TGTGCCAGCAGCGTGGGTAACACCGGGGAGCTGTTTTTT.

The chain recombines TRBV12-5 with TRBJ2-7, with TRBD2 as a possible D gene (6 bases). Germline assignment: CDR1 LGHNT and CDR2 FRNRAP. V gave up 10 bases and J gave up 3 bases, with 25 bases separating them. The CDR3 contains 16 residues. The CDR3 bases are TGTGCTACCCCCGGGACTTCCCTCCCCCCCAACTACGAGCAGTACTTC. It translates to CATPGTSLPPNYEQYF.

The count of this clone is one. This chain joins TRBV10-3 and TRBJ1-1; 7 bases are shared with TRBD1. The length of the CDR3 is 15 residues. Germline V gene sequence: CDR1 ENHRY, CDR2 SYGVKD. The J segment lost 3 bases and the V segment lost 6 bases, leaving 10 bases of the junction unmatched. CDR3 in DNA: TGTGCCATCAGAAGACAGGGTTCTGAGGACACTGAAGCTTTCTTT. The encoded protein is CAIRRQGSEDTEAFF.

The chain employs TRBV18 and TRBJ2-7, with 7 positions matching TRBD1. The J segment lost 5 bases and the V segment lost 3 bases, leaving 10 bases of the junction unmatched. The germline CDR1 and CDR2 sequences are KGHSH and LQKENI. This CDR3 contains 15 residues. The CDR3 DNA sequence: TGTGCCAGCTCACCCCTACAGGGGACGTCGGACGAGCAGTACTTC. This encodes CASSPLQGTSDEQYF.

This chain links TRBV5-1 with TRBJ1-5; TRBD1 agrees at 8 bases. The CDR3 is made up of 14 amino acids. In germline, CDR1 is SGHRS, CDR2 YFSETQ. Trimming removed 3 bases from V and 3 bases from J; junction bases left unmatched: 2. The CDR3 DNA reads as TGCGCCAGCAGCTCAGGGGGCCTCAATCAGCCCCAGCATTTT. This codes for CASSSGGLNQPQHF.

The rearrangement joins TRBV6-1 to TRBJ2-6, with D hard to call. The germline CDR1 and CDR2 sequences are MNHNS and SASEGT. CDR3 length: 18 residues. Trimming took off 3 bases at V and 1 base at J, with 16 bases between the two ends. In DNA, the CDR3 is TGTGCCAGCAGTGATAGAGTGATTAGGGCGTCTGGGGCCAACGTCCTGACTTTC. This gives the protein CASSDRVIRASGANVLTF.

The rearrangement uses TRBV5-4 and TRBJ2-5; D not certain. V lost 4 bases and J lost 0, with 22 bases in between. There are 18 residues in the CDR3. In germline, CDR1 is SGHNT, CDR2 YYREEE (reference sequence). In DNA, the CDR3 is TGTGCCAGCAGCCTGTCAACCCTGGCGCCGGCTTACCAAGAGACCCAGTACTTC. Translation gives CASSLSTLAPAYQETQYF.

This sequence joins TRBV3-1 (or the pseudogene TRBV3-2) and TRBJ2-7; the match to TRBD2 covers 10 bases. The CDR3 runs to 15 residues. Germline assignment: CDR1 LGHDT and CDR2 YNNKEL (reference sequence). V was pared by 4 bases and J by 5 bases, with 8 bases of the junction left unmatched. This CDR3 reads CASSREREGHHEQYF. In nucleotides, the CDR3 is TGTGCCAGCAGCCGCGAGCGGGAGGGCCACCACGAGCAGTACTTC.

The chain joins TRBV30 to TRBJ1-6; D ambiguous. Between the trimmed V and J ends, which lost 5 bases and 0 bases, there was a span of 5 bases. Germline V gives CDR1 GTSNPN, CDR2 SVGIG (reference sequence). The CDR3 totals 13 residues. The CDR3 DNA sequence: TGTGCCTGGGGCAGCTCCTATAATTCACCCCTCCACTTT. Translated, it gives CAWGSSYNSPLHF.

This clone was seen a few times. V is TRBV7-9 and J is TRBJ1-1, with TRBD1 matching 7 bases. The trim removed 1 base at V and 4 bases at J, leaving 12 bases unmatched. In germline, CDR1 is SEHNR, CDR2 FQNEAQ (reference sequence). This CDR3 is 17 amino acids long. CDR3 region: CASSLGGRTTGSTEAFF. The CDR3, as DNA: TGTGCCAGCAGCTTAGGGGGTCGAACGACAGGGAGCACTGAAGCTTTCTTT.

The chain combines TRBV5-1 with TRBJ1-4, with D uncertain. This CDR3 contains 14 residues. V was cut by 0 bases and J by 5 bases, with 8 bases left in between. Germline assignment: CDR1 SGHRS and CDR2 YFSETQ. The CDR3: CASSLGTTNEKLFF. CDR3 bases: TGCGCCAGCAGCTTGGGAACCACCAATGAAAAACTGTTTTTT. The full variable domain, completed using reference TRBV5-1 and TRBJ1-4, is KAGVTQTPRYLIKTRGQQVTLSCSPISGHRSVSWYQQTPGQGLQFLFEYFSETQRNKGNFPGRFSGRQFSNSRSEMNVSTLELGDSALYLCASSLGTTNEKLFFGSGTQLSVL.

The sample holds one count of this clone. The rearrangement uses TRBV28 and TRBJ2-5; D is uncertain. The CDR3 has 16 amino acids. The V end lost 5 bases, the J end lost 3 bases, and 19 bases lay between the germline ends. From germline, CDR1 is MDHEN and CDR2 SYDVKM. The CDR3 loop is CASSLIGAAQEETQYF. In DNA form, the CDR3 reads TGTGCCAGCAGTCTCATTGGAGCAGCCCAAGAAGAGACCCAGTACTTC.

V is TRBV14 and J is TRBJ2-1; D gene uncertain. Looked up from germline, CDR1 is SGHDN and CDR2 is FVKESK. Trimming removed 8 bases from V and 5 bases from J, with 10 bases in between. The CDR3 consists of 12 residues. The CDR3 spells CASGPNNNEQFF. The CDR3 nucleotides are TGTGCCAGCGGTCCTAACAACAATGAGCAGTTCTTC.

This chain joins TRBV19 and TRBJ1-1; D remains unclear. Trimming stripped 4 bases from V and 4 bases from J, with 7 bases between. CDR1 LNHDA and CDR2 SQIVND come from the germline V gene (reference sequence). There are 12 residues in the CDR3. As DNA, the CDR3 is TGTGCCAGTAGTACTAGTCCCACTGAAGCTTTCTTT. Protein product: CASSTSPTEAFF.

CDR3 in amino acids: CASTPAGWSSGANVLTF. The CDR3 DNA reads TGTGCCAGCACCCCCGCGGGATGGAGCTCTGGGGCCAACGTCCTGACTTTC. The V gene is TRBV2, the J gene TRBJ2-6; D is possibly TRBD2 (6 bases). The CDR3 is 17 amino acids. Germline V gene sequence: CDR1 SNHLY, CDR2 FYNNEI. Trimming left V 7 bases short and J 0 bases short, with 16 bases between. The variable domain in full, completed from reference TRBV2 and TRBJ2-6, reads EPEVTQTPSHQVTQMGQEVILRCVPISNHLYFYWYRQILGQKVEFLVSFYNNEISEKSEIFDDQFSVERPDGSNFTLKIRSTKLEDSAMYFCASTPAGWSSGANVLTFGAGSRLTVL.

The V and J genes are TRBV4-1 and TRBJ2-3; D assignment may be TRBD1 or TRBD2 (5 bases each). CDR1 and CDR2 (germline): MGHRA, YSYEKL. V gave up 3 bases and J gave up 8 bases, with 21 bases separating them. This CDR3 spans 16 amino acids. As DNA, the CDR3 is TGCGCCAGCAGCCAGGACCTGGTTTACGGGGCAGGTACGCAGTATTTT. This codes for CASSQDLVYGAGTQYF.

The chain carries TRBV28 and TRBJ1-6; D is perhaps TRBD1 (6 bases). V lost 7 bases and J lost 0, with 10 bases in between. CDR3 length: 15 amino acids. Germline V gives CDR1 MDHEN, CDR2 SYDVKM. The CDR3 DNA is TGTGCCAGCACAGGGGCGGGCTCCTATAATTCACCCCTCCACTTT. Protein sequence: CASTGAGSYNSPLHF.

This clone was found once. The V call is TRBV18, the J call TRBJ1-5, with 8 positions matching TRBD1. This CDR3 contains 14 residues. CDR1 and CDR2 (germline): KGHSH, LQKENI. Trimming at V came to 4 bases and at J to 5 bases, leaving 4 bases not matched to a gene. The CDR3 here is CASSLDRAYQPQHF. CDR3 bases: TGTGCCAGCTCACTGGACAGGGCGTATCAGCCCCAGCATTTT. Full variable domain (rest looked up from reference TRBV18 and TRBJ1-5): NAGVMQNPRHLVRRRGQEARLRCSPMKGHSHVYWYRQLPEEGLKFMVYLQKENIIDESGMPKERFSAEFPKEGPSILRIQQVVRGDSAAYFCASSLDRAYQPQHFGDGTRLSIL.

V and J are TRBV11-2 and TRBJ2-7, with D perhaps TRBD2 (6 bases). The CDR3 has 13 amino acids. The germline V gene has CDR1 SGHAT and CDR2 FQNNGV. Trimming pared 1 base from V and 4 bases from J, leaving 8 bases between. Written as DNA, the CDR3 is TGTGCCAGCAGCTTAGGGCGGGGTTACGAGCAGTACTTC. Its protein product is CASSLGRGYEQYF.

The CDR3 here is CASSYRDRAYEQYF. The CDR3 nucleotides are TGCGCCAGCAGTTACCGGGACAGGGCCTACGAGCAGTACTTC. The chain recombines TRBV5-1 with TRBJ2-7, with 9 bases that match TRBD1. The CDR3 is 14 amino acids. CDR1 and CDR2 from the germline V gene are SGHRS and YFSETQ. V gave up 5 bases and J gave up 2 bases; unmatched junction bases: 5.

The CDR3 loop reads CASNQGSSYNEQFF. In DNA, the CDR3 is TGTGCCAGTAATCAGGGTTCCTCCTACAATGAGCAGTTCTTC. The gene calls are TRBV19 and TRBJ2-1; D is perhaps TRBD1 (5 bases). The CDR3 runs 14 residues. Germline CDR1 is LNHDA and CDR2 is SQIVND (reference sequence). Trimming removed 7 bases at V and 0 bases at J, with 10 bases between.

This clone was detected once. The rearrangement links TRBV11-2 to TRBJ2-3; 9 bases are a match to TRBD2. The V segment lost 2 bases and the J segment 5 bases; nucleotides outside the gene matches: 14. The CDR3 loop spans 18 amino acids. The germline V gene encodes CDR1 SGHAT and CDR2 FQNNGV. This chain's CDR3 is CASSLYGIAGAGEDTQYF. In DNA form, the CDR3 reads TGTGCCAGCAGCTTATACGGTATAGCGGGAGCCGGTGAAGATACGCAGTATTTT.